This TCR beta chain emerged from a study of metastatic and nonmetastatic thyroid tumors. TCRdb called clones again from the PCR reads with MiXCR. Of tens of thousands of clones listed, less than 20% are singletons. This clone came up many times. Each patient went into thyroid surgery without having received any treatment. The sequence was obtained from a female donor with papillary thyroid cancer or a benign thyroid nodule (not recorded which). Some clones in this sample may be carry-over from other donors' samples. Sequencing was carried out using blood.

The CDR3 here is CAISDTDEKLFF. The CDR3 region has the DNA TGTGCCATCAGTGACACGGATGAAAAACTGTTTTTT. The chain employs TRBV10-3 and TRBJ1-4; D unresolved. V was shortened by 3 bases and J by 6 bases, with 5 bases between the two germline ends. The CDR3 has 12 amino acids. The germline V gene has CDR1 ENHRY and CDR2 SYGVKD.